The T cell receptor beta chain described here comes from a study of glioma-infiltrating T cells. The iRepertoire nested amplicon-rescue multiplex PCR amplified TCR alpha and beta CDR3s from RNA. TCRdb reprocessed the multiplex PCR reads with MiXCR, giving one entry per CDR3 protein. The profile shows about 400,000 distinct CDR3 sequences, roughly 41% of them singletons. In regard to this clonotype: Its antigen is currently unknown.

CDR3 length equals 14 residues. V was pared by 2 bases and J by 1 base, with 6 bases between. Germline CDR1 SEHNR, CDR2 FQNEAQ (reference sequence). Study-wide points: Shared blood CDR3 signature motifs marked patients with low tissue-blood divergence.

Sequenced input: glioma tissue, nonneoplastic brain tissue, or PBMCs (not recorded which). V gene TRBV7-9 combines with J gene TRBJ1-5; a possible D gene is TRBD1 (5 bases). This TCR came from a human donor with low-grade glioma or glioblastoma, undergoing nonglioma brain surgery, or in good health (not recorded which). CDR3 coding DNA: TGTGCCAGCAGCTTATGGGACAGCAATCAGCCCCAGCATTTT. Its protein product is CASSLWDSNQPQHF.